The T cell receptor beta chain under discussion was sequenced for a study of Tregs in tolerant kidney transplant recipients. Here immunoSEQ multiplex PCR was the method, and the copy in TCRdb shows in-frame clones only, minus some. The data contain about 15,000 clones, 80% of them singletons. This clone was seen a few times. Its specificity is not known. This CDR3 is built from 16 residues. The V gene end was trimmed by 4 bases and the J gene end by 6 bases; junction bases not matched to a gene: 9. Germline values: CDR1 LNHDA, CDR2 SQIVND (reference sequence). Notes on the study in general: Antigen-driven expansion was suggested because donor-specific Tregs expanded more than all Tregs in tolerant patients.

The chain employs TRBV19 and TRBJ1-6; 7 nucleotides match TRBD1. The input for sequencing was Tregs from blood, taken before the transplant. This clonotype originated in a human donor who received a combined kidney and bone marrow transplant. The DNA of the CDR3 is TGTGCCAGTAGTACGCCACAGGGGTCGGGTAATTCACCCCTCCACTTT. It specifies CASSTPQGSGNSPLHF.